This T cell receptor beta chain was recorded in a study of blood T cell repertoires in COVID-19. Study context: Samples of COVID-19 (acute and convalescent) were obtained from the United States, Italy and Spain.

Which cohort a participant joined came from the clinical history participants gave. Authors' processing steps: Quantification of nucleated cells was approximated via reference gene primer amplification. Clones were sequenced by immunoSEQ multiplex PCR, and TCRdb holds only the in-frame ones, with some missing. V and J calls and clone size are as listed in that table; D and trimming were resolved from the DNA. This table holds around 270,000 clones, roughly 88% found once. Germline-derived CDR1 and CDR2 are GTSNPN and SVGIG (reference sequence). The CDR3 runs to 14 residues. Germline trimming cut 3 bases from V and 5 bases from J; bases unmatched to any gene: 5.

Sample: PBMCs or T cells enriched from blood (not recorded which). V gene TRBV30 combines with J gene TRBJ2-2; 8 bases match TRBD1. This TCR derives from a woman aged 40 to 55 who had been exposed to COVID-19. The CDR3 is CAWSPWTGTGELFF. The CDR3 bases are TGTGCCTGGAGCCCTTGGACAGGGACCGGGGAGCTGTTTTTT.